This T cell receptor beta chain derives from a study of blood T cells in healthy people across ages. Background on the study: Template switching recovered approximately one barcoded beta molecule for every two T cells.

Alongside a J-beta primer mix, a sample-barcoded 5' primer served in a second PCR lasting 7 to 11 cycles. TCRdb ran MiXCR on the 5' RACE reads and lists one entry per CDR3 protein. The sample includes around 1,500,000 distinct CDR3 sequences, 28% of them seen just once. Of note for this clonotype: Its cognate antigen is unknown.

Extraction yielded at least 5 micrograms of total RNA per sample. Overall study findings and caveats: Age brought a roughly linear fall in TCR beta diversity measured per million T cells. Researchers deemed the diversity estimates from one million T cells underestimates.

The germline gives CDR1 KGHSH, CDR2 LQKENI. V lost 5 bases, J lost 4 bases, and 8 bases lay in between. The CDR3 has 12 amino acids. This sequence joins TRBV18 and TRBJ1-2, with unresolved D. The clonotype originates from a woman aged 30 to 39 in good health. The sample taken for sequencing was blood. The CDR3 nucleotides read TGTGCCAGCTCAGAAAGCCTCTATGGCTACACCTTC. This codes for CASSESLYGYTF. Full variable domain (missing parts from reference TRBV18 and TRBJ1-2): NAGVMQNPRHLVRRRGQEARLRCSPMKGHSHVYWYRQLPEEGLKFMVYLQKENIIDESGMPKERFSAEFPKEGPSILRIQQVVRGDSAAYFCASSESLYGYTFGSGTRLTVV.